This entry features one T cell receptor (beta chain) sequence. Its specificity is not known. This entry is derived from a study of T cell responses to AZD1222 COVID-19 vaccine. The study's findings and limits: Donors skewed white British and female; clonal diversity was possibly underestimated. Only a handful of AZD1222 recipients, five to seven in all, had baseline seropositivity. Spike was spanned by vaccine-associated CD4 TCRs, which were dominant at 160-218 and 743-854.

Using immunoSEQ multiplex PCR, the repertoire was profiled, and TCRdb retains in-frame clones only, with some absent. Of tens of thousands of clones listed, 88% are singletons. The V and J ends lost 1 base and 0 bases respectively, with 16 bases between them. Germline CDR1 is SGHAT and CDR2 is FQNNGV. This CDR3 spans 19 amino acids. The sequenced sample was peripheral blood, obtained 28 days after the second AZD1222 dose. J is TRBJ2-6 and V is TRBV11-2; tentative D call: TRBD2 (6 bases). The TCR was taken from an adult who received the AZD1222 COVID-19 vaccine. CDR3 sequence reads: CASSLVRLVSGSGANVLTF. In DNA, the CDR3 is TGTGCCAGCAGCTTAGTACGACTAGTCTCCGGCTCTGGGGCCAACGTCCTGACTTTC.